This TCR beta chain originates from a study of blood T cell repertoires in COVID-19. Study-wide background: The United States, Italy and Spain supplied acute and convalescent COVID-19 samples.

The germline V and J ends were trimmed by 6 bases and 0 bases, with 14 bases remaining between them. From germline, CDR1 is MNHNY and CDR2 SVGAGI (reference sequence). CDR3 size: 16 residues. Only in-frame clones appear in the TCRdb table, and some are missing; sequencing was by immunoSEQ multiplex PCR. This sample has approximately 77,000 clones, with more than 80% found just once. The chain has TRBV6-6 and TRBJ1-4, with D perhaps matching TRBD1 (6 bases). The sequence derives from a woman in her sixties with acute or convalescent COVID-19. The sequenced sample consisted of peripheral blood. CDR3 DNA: TGTGCCAGCAGATATGACAGGAGCGCAACTAATGAAAAACTGTTTTTT. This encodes CASRYDRSATNEKLFF.